This T cell receptor beta chain is drawn from a study of cytomegalovirus exposure and HLA in healthy donors. On the study more broadly: The early release's HLA-typed donors yielded 80 million to 95 million unique TCRs.

According to its frequency, this clone is medium-sized. Antigen: not known. The CDR3 sequence is 14 residues long. Trimming cost V 0 bases and J 4 bases; bases outside gene matches: 2. Germline values: CDR1 ENHRY, CDR2 SYGVKD. Study-wide results and limits: As immune exposure information, only CMV serostatus was available.

PCR involved 60 Vbeta and 13 Jbeta primers. Libraries were prepared by immunoSEQ multiplex PCR; TCRdb keeps only in-frame clonotypes and omits some of them. The repertoire table contains tens of thousands of clones. The rearrangement links TRBV10-3 to TRBJ2-7, with 8 bases fitting TRBD2. Sequenced sample: PBMCs. The TCR sequence derives from a man aged 35-49 years in good health and CMV-seronegative. Written as DNA, the CDR3 is TGTGCCATCAGTGAGTCGTCGGGGGGGTACGAGCAGTACTTC. The encoded protein is CAISESSGGYEQYF.